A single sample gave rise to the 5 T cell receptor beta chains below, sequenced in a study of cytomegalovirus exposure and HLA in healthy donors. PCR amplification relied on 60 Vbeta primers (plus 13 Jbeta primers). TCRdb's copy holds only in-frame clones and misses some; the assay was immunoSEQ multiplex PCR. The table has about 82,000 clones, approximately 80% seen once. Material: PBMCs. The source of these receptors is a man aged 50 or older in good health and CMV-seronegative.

The CDR3 protein is CASTGVGADTQYF. In nucleotides, the CDR3 is TGTGCCAGCACGGGAGTGGGGGCAGATACGCAGTATTTT. This chain connects TRBV6-5 to TRBJ2-3, with a weak D call TRBD2 (6 bases). With 7 bases removed from V and 4 bases from J, the gap between germline ends came to 12 bases. The V gene's germline CDR1 is MNHEY and CDR2 SVGAGI. There are 13 residues in the CDR3.

The CDR3 loop reads CASNPRGGKETQYF. CDR3 DNA: TGTGCCAGCAATCCCCGGGGGGGGAAAGAGACCCAGTACTTC. V and J are TRBV2 and TRBJ2-5, with TRBD2 identical over 8 bases. V lost 7 bases and J lost 3; bases outside the gene matches: 7. Germline V gives CDR1 SNHLY, CDR2 FYNNEI. CDR3 length equals 14 residues.

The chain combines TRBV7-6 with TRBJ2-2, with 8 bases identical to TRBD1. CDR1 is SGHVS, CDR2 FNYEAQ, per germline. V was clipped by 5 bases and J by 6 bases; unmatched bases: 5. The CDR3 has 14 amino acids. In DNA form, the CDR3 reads TGTGCCAGCAGCCGACAGGGGACAGCCGGGGAGCTGTTTTTT. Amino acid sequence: CASSRQGTAGELFF.

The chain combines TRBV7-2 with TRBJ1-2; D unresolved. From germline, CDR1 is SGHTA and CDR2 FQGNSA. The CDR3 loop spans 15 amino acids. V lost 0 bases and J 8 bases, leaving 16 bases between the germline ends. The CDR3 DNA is TGTGCCAGCAGCTTAGCGGCAAATGGGCCTCGGGGCTACACCTTC. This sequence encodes CASSLAANGPRGYTF.

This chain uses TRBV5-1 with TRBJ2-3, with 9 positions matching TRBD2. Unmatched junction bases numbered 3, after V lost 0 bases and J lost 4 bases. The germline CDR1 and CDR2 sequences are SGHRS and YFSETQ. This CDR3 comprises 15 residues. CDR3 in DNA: TGCGCCAGCAGCTTGGCCGGCGGGGGGGCAGATACGCAGTATTTT. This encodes CASSLAGGGADTQYF.